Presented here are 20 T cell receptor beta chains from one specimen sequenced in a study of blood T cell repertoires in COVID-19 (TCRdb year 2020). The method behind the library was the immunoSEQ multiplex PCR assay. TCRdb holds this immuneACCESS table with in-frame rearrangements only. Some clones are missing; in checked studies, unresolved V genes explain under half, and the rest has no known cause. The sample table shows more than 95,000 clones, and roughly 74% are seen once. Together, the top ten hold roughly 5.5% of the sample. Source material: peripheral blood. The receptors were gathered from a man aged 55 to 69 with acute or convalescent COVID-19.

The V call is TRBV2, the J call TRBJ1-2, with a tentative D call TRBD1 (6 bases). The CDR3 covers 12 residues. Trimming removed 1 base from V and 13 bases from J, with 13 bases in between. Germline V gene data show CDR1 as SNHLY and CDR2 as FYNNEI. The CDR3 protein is CASSEDQGRCTF. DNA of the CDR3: TGTGCCAGCAGTGAAGATCAGGGGAGATGCACCTTC.

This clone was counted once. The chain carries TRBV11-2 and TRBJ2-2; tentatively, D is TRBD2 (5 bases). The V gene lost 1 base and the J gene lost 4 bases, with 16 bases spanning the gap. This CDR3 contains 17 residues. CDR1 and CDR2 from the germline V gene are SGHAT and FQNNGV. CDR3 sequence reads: CASSLGGPIGFTGELFF. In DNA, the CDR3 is TGTGCCAGCAGCTTAGGCGGGCCAATTGGGTTCACCGGGGAGCTGTTTTTT. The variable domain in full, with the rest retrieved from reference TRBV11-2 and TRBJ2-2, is EAGVAQSPRYKIIEKRQSVAFWCNPISGHATLYWYQQILGQGPKLLIQFQNNGVVDDSQLPKDRFSAERLKGVDSTLKIQPAKLEDSAVYLCASSLGGPIGFTGELFFGEGSRLTVL.

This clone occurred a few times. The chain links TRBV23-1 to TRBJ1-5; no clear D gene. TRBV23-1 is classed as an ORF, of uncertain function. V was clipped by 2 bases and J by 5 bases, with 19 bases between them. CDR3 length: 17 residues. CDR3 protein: CASSQNEQSVRYQPQHF. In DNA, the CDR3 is TGCGCCAGCAGTCAAAACGAACAGTCCGTCCGGTATCAGCCCCAGCATTTT.

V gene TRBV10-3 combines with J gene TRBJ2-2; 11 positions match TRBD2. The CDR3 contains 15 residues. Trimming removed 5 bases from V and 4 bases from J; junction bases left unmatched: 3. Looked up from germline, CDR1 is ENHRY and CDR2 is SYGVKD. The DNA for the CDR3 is TGTGCCATCAGTCAACTAGCGGGGGCCACCGGGGAGCTGTTTTTT. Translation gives CAISQLAGATGELFF.

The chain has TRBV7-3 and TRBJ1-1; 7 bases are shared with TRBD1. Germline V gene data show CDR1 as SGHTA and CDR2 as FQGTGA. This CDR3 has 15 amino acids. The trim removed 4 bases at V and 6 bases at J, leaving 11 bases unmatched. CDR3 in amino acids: CASSSNRGPGAEAFF. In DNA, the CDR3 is TGTGCCAGCAGCTCAAACAGGGGTCCAGGAGCTGAAGCTTTCTTT.

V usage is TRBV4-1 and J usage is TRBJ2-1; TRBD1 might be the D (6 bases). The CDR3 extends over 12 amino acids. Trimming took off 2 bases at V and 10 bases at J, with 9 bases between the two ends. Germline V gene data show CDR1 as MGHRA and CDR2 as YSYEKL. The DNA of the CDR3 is TGCGCCAGCAGCCAAACCGGGACAGAGCAGTTCTTC. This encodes CASSQTGTEQFF.

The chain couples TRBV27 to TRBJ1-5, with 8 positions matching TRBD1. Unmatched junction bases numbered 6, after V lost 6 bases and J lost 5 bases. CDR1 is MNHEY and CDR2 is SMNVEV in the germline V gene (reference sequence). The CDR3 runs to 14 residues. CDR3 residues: CASSRQGTDQPQHF. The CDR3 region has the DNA TGTGCCAGCAGCCGACAGGGGACGGATCAGCCCCAGCATTTT.

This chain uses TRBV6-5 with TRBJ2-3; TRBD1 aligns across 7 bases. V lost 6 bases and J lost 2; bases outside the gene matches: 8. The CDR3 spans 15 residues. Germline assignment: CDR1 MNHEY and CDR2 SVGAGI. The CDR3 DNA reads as TGTGCCAGCAGCCCAACAGGGGCGAACACAGATACGCAGTATTTT. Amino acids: CASSPTGANTDTQYF.

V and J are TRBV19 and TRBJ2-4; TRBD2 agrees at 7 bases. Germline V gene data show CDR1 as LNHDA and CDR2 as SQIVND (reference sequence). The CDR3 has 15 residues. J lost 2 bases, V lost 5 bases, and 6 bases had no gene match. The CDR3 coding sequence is TGTGCCAGTAGTGACCAGGGAGGGTCCAAAAACATTCAGTACTTC. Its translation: CASSDQGGSKNIQYF. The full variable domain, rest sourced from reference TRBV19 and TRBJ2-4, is DGGITQSPKYLFRKEGQNVTLSCEQNLNHDAMYWYRQDPGQGLRLIYYSQIVNDFQKGDIAEGYSVSREKKESFPLTVTSAQKNPTAFYLCASSDQGGSKNIQYFGAGTRLSVL.

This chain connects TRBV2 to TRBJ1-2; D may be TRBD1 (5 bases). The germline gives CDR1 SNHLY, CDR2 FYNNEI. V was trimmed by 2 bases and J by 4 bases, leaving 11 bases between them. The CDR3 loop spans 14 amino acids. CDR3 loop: CASSEKDTVYGYTF. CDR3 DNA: TGTGCCAGCAGTGAAAAGGACACCGTCTATGGCTACACCTTC.

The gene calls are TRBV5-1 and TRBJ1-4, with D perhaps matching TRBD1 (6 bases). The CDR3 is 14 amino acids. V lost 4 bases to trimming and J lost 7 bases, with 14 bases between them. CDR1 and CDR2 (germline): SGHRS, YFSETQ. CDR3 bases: TGCGCCAGCAGCGTACAGGGTCAGGGTGAAAAACTGTTTTTT. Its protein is CASSVQGQGEKLFF.

The CDR3 DNA follows: TGTGCCAGCAGCATAACCCCCTTTGGCGGGGATGGCACAGATACGCAGTATTTT. This codes for CASSITPFGGDGTDTQYF. V gene TRBV7-8 combines with J gene TRBJ2-3, with TRBD2 as a possible D gene (6 bases). Per germline, CDR1 SGHVS and CDR2 FQNEAQ. V was pared by 5 bases and J by 1 base, with 22 bases between. The CDR3 runs to 18 residues. The full variable domain, in which reference TRBV7-8 and TRBJ2-3 provide the parts outside the CDR3, is GAGVSQSPRYKVAKRGQDVALRCDPISGHVSLFWYQQALGQGPEFLTYFQNEAQLDKSGLPSDRFFAERPEGSVSTLKIQRTQQEDSAVYLCASSITPFGGDGTDTQYFGPGTRLTVL.

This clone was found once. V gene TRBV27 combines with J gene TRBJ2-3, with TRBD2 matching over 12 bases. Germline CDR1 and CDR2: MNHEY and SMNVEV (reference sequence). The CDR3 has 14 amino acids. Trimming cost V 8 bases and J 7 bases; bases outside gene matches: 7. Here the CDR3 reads CASAIGLAGYTQYF. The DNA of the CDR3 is TGTGCCAGCGCTATAGGACTAGCGGGGTATACGCAGTATTTT.

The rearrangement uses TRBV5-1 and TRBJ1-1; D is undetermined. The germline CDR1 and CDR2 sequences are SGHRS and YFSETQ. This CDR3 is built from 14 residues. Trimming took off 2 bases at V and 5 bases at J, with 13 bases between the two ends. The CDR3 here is CASSFGGIRTEAFF. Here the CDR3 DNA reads TGCGCCAGCAGCTTCGGAGGGATAAGGACTGAAGCTTTCTTT.

Here the CDR3 reads CASSFFGLAEYNEQFF. The CDR3 DNA is TGTGCCAGCAGCTTCTTCGGTCTAGCGGAGTACAATGAGCAGTTCTTC. The rearrangement joins TRBV11-3 to TRBJ2-1, with 7 bases aligning to TRBD2. Trimming cost V 3 bases and J 4 bases; bases outside gene matches: 9. The CDR3 contains 16 residues. Germline V gene lookup returns CDR1 SGHNT and CDR2 YENEEA.

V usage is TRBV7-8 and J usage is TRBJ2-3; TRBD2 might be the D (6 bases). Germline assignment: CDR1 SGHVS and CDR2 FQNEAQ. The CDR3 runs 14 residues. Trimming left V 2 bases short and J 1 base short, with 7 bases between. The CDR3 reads CASSLSSGTDTQYF. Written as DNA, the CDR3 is TGTGCCAGCAGCTTATCTAGCGGCACAGATACGCAGTATTTT.

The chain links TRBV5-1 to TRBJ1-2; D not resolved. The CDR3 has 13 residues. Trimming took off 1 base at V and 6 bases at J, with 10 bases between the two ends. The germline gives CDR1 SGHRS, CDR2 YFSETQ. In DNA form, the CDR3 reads TGCGCCAGCAGCTTGCCAGGATGGAATGGCTACACCTTC. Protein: CASSLPGWNGYTF.

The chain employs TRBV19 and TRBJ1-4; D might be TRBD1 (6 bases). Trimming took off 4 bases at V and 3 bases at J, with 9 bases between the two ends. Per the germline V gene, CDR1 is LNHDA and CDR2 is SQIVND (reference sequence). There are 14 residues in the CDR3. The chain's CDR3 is CASSTGASNEKLFF. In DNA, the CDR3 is TGTGCCAGTAGTACAGGGGCGTCTAATGAAAAACTGTTTTTT. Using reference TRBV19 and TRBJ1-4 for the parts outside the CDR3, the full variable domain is DGGITQSPKYLFRKEGQNVTLSCEQNLNHDAMYWYRQDPGQGLRLIYYSQIVNDFQKGDIAEGYSVSREKKESFPLTVTSAQKNPTAFYLCASSTGASNEKLFFGSGTQLSVL.

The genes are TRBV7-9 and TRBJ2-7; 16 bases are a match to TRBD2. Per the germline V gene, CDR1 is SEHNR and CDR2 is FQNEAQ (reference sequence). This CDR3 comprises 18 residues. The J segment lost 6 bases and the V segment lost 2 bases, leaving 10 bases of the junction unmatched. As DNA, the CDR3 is TGTGCCAGCAGCTTACTTAGGGGACTAGCGGGAGGGCCGGGCGAGCAGTACTTC. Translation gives CASSLLRGLAGGPGEQYF.

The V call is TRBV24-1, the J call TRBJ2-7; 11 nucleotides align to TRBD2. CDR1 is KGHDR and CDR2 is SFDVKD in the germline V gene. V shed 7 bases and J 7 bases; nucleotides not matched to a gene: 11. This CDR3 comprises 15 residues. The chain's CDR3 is CATSHILAGDEEQYF. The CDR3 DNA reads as TGTGCCACCAGCCATATACTAGCGGGAGACGAAGAGCAGTACTTC.